This T cell receptor (beta chain) was found in a study of beta chain features in type 1 diabetes. CDR3 length equals 11 residues. The V segment lost 8 bases and the J segment 9 bases; nucleotides outside the gene matches: 2. CDR1 is MNHEY and CDR2 is SMNVEV in the germline V gene (reference sequence). Expressed TCRB transcripts were sequenced because the entire RNA isolate underwent reverse transcription. Clones were sequenced by immunoSEQ multiplex PCR, and TCRdb holds only the in-frame ones, with some missing. The data show about 620,000 clones, around a sixth seen once. There are a few counts of this clone.

The receptor comes from a young man in good health. This chain links TRBV27 with TRBJ2-2, with 8 bases matching TRBD1. Material for sequencing was naive CD4+ T cells from blood. This CDR3 reads CASGQGWELFF. As DNA, the CDR3 is TGTGCCAGCGGACAGGGATGGGAGCTGTTTTTT.